This T cell receptor (beta chain) was recovered during a study of cytomegalovirus exposure and HLA in healthy donors. Study-level findings and limits: Researchers counted over 150 TCR beta chains as cytomegalovirus-associated. Across donors, most TCRs were seen rarely, yet some public ones were widespread. A few of the chains that were CMV-associated were confirmed in vitro to be specific for CMV antigens.

Turning to this clone: Its antigen is unidentified.

The data were produced by immunoSEQ multiplex PCR, yet TCRdb's version contains in-frame clones alone and is incomplete. The table lists approximately 150,000 clones, roughly nine tenths of them singletons. Looked up from germline, CDR1 is MNHEY and CDR2 is SMNVEV (reference sequence). This CDR3 comprises 17 residues. The V end lost 3 bases, the J end lost 5 bases, and 19 bases lay between the germline ends. This sequence was found in a man between 18 and 35 years old in good health and CMV-seronegative. This chain uses TRBV27 with TRBJ2-2; the D gene is possibly TRBD1 (6 bases). The specimen was PBMCs. The CDR3 DNA reads as TGTGCCAGCAGTTTCTTGTTTGGGCAGGGGTTAACCGGGGAGCTGTTTTTT. Protein: CASSFLFGQGLTGELFF.